Sequencing of this T cell receptor (beta chain) was carried out in a study of PD-1 blockade in classical Hodgkin lymphoma. The repertoire was sequenced with immunoSEQ multiplex PCR; TCRdb's copy has only in-frame clones and lacks some. The sample has fewer than 55,000 clones; roughly 86% are singletons. Every patient relapsed after autologous stem cell transplantation, and brentuximab vedotin exposure varied. Best responses included complete response and partial response; otherwise, the best response was progressive disease. The TCR originated in a human donor with classical Hodgkin lymphoma. The sequencing here drew on peripheral blood mononuclear cells (PBMCs), taken at baseline.

The CDR3 protein is CASSRTSGRPTGELFF. CDR3 bases: TGTGCCAGCAGCCGTACTAGCGGGAGACCCACCGGGGAGCTGTTTTTT. This chain joins TRBV14 and TRBJ2-2; 11 positions agree with TRBD2. Trimming removed 4 bases from V and 4 bases from J; junction bases left unmatched: 5. Germline V gene data show CDR1 as SGHDN and CDR2 as FVKESK. This CDR3 comprises 16 residues.